Listed below are T cell receptor beta chains from one sample, sequenced in a study of blood T cell repertoires in COVID-19. Libraries were prepared by immunoSEQ multiplex PCR; TCRdb keeps only in-frame clonotypes and omits some of them. This sample carries 150,000 to 200,000 clones, 80% of them seen once, and the ten largest clones take roughly 3.4%. The sequenced sample was PBMCs or T cells enriched from blood (not recorded which). These receptor sequences come from a woman aged 60 to 75 who had recovered from COVID-19. CDR3s include the opening cysteine and the closing phenylalanine or tryptophan. Each record gives: clone size, J gene, CDR3 length, D gene, V gene, CDR3 DNA, CDR3 protein. D genes are given only for firm matches. Clone size is not always given. Where it is, it says once, few, many or a class for expanded clones.

. TRBJ2-2 15 . TRBV5-8 TGTGCCAGCAGCTTGTCTCCTAGCCTCACCGGGGAGCTGTTTTTT CASSLSPSLTGELFF
. TRBJ2-7 11 . TRBV19 TGTGCCAGTAGTATTTTTGGACAGTGGTACTTC CASSIFGQWYF
few TRBJ1-6 15 TRBD1 TRBV11-2 TGTGCCAGCAGCTCCCGCGGACAGGGCAATTCACCCCTCCACTTT CASSSRGQGNSPLHF
. TRBJ1-1 14 TRBD1 TRBV3-1/TRBV3-2 TGTGCCAGCAGCCATTCTGACAGGGTGTCTGAAGCTTTCTTT CASSHSDRVSEAFF
once TRBJ1-5 13 . TRBV6-1 TGTGCCAGCAGTGAATTGGAGAATCAGCCCCAGCATTTT CASSELENQPQHF
. TRBJ2-7 15 . TRBV9 TGTGCCAGCAGCCCCACTTCAGCGGCAATCTACGAGCAGTACTTC CASSPTSAAIYEQYF
few TRBJ2-1 15 TRBD2 TRBV30 TGTGCCTGGAGTGTAGGCGGGGGGCGAAACAATGAGCAGTTCTTC CAWSVGGGRNNEQFF
. TRBJ1-6 15 TRBD1 TRBV6-1 TGTGCCAGCAGTGAAGCGGGACAGTATAATTCACCCCTCCACTTT CASSEAGQYNSPLHF
. TRBJ2-1 16 . TRBV24-1 TGTGCCACCAGTGATTTCCAGGGGGGTTCCTACAATGAGCAGTTCTTC CATSDFQGGSYNEQFF
. TRBJ1-1 14 . TRBV18 TGTGCCAGCTCACTCCAGGGGCGAAACACTGAAGCTTTCTTT CASSLQGRNTEAFF
. TRBJ1-5 15 . TRBV21-1 TGTGCCAGCAGCAGGACAGCTTATAGCAATCAGCCCCAGCATTTT CASSRTAYSNQPQHF
. TRBJ2-7 13 . TRBV3-1/TRBV3-2 TGTGCCAGCAGCATCAGGGGCCTCGACGAGCAGTACTTC CASSIRGLDEQYF
. TRBJ2-1 15 . TRBV14 TGTGCCAGCAGCCCGACTTTGGGTCCCTACAATGAGCAGTTCTTC CASSPTLGPYNEQFF
. TRBJ1-6 13 . TRBV2 TGTGCCACCTGTACCTCAGGGTACTCACCCCTCCACTTT CATCTSGYSPLHF
. TRBJ1-4 13 . TRBV6-5 TGTGCCAGCCTCAGGGTCCGGGGGGAAAAACTGTTTTTT CASLRVRGEKLFF
. TRBJ1-4 15 TRBD1 TRBV30 TGTGCCTGGAGTGTAAATCGGGACAGAAGGGAAAAACTGTTTTTT CAWSVNRDRREKLFF
. TRBJ2-3 16 TRBD2 TRBV11-3 TGTGCCAGCAGCCCTGGTAGCGGGGGGGTCACAGATACGCAGTATTTT CASSPGSGGVTDTQYF
. TRBJ2-1 13 TRBD2 TRBV13 TGTGCCAGCAGCAAAGGACTAGCCAATGAGCAGTTCTTC CASSKGLANEQFF
. TRBJ1-2 15 TRBD1 TRBV5-4 TGTGCCAGCAGCTTGAATCCTACAGGGGGATATGGCTACACCTTC CASSLNPTGGYGYTF
. TRBJ1-5 14 . TRBV7-9 TGTGCCAGCAGCTCTACGCAACCCGGTCAGCCCCAGCATTTT CASSSTQPGQPQHF
. TRBJ2-7 14 TRBD2 TRBV7-9 TGTGCCAGCAGCCGGACTAGCGTTACCTACGAGCAGTACTTC CASSRTSVTYEQYF
. TRBJ2-5 16 TRBD2 TRBV4-2 TGTGCCAGCAGCAGCGGGACTAGCGGGAACCAAGAGACCCAGTACTTC CASSSGTSGNQETQYF
few TRBJ2-1 13 TRBD2 TRBV10-1 TGCGCCAGCAGCAGCGGGGGGTGGGATGAGCAGTTCTTC CASSSGGWDEQFF
. TRBJ2-1 13 TRBD1 TRBV29-1 TGCAGCGTGGGGACAGTTTCCTACAATGAGCAGTTCTTC CSVGTVSYNEQFF
. TRBJ2-5 15 TRBD1 TRBV3-1/TRBV3-2 TGTGCCAGCAGCCCATGGACAGGGGCGCAAGAGACCCAGTACTTC CASSPWTGAQETQYF
. TRBJ2-6 16 . TRBV27 TGTGCCAGCAGTTTTCAGGGAAGGATATCTGCCAACGTCCTGACTTTC CASSFQGRISANVLTF
few TRBJ1-2 15 TRBD1 TRBV19 TGTGCCAGTAGGGATGGACAGGGGGCGAGGTATGGCTACACCTTC CASRDGQGARYGYTF
. TRBJ2-1 15 . TRBV6-5 TGTGCCAGCAGTTCCGCACAGAGATTATCCAATGAGCAGTTCTTC CASSSAQRLSNEQFF
. TRBJ2-7 16 TRBD2 TRBV27 TGTGCCAGCAGTATCCCGGGTAGCGGGGGGCCCTACGAGCAGTACTTC CASSIPGSGGPYEQYF
. TRBJ1-6 16 . TRBV25-1 TGTGCCAGCAGTGAATTAGGGACACGAAATAATTCACCCCTCCACTTT CASSELGTRNNSPLHF
few TRBJ1-2 14 TRBD1 TRBV2 TGTGCCAGCGGCCCTGGACAGGGCGACTATGGCTACACCTTC CASGPGQGDYGYTF
. TRBJ2-7 16 TRBD1 TRBV18 TGTGCCAGCTCACCACCGGACAGGGTAACTCTCTACGAGCAGTACTTC CASSPPDRVTLYEQYF
once TRBJ2-1 16 TRBD1 TRBV27 TGTGCCAGCAGTTTAAACAGGGGTCCGAAATACAATGAGCAGTTCTTC CASSLNRGPKYNEQFF
. TRBJ1-1 15 TRBD1 TRBV7-2 TGTGCCAGCAGCTTAACCGGGACAGGGAACACTGAAGCTTTCTTT CASSLTGTGNTEAFF
. TRBJ2-5 14 . TRBV2 TGTGCCAGCAGCCGGACAGCGTACCAAGAGACCCAGTACTTC CASSRTAYQETQYF
. TRBJ1-1 17 TRBD1 TRBV9 TGTGCCAGCAGCCCCCGGGCCCTCACTACAGGGGCCACTGAAGCTTTCTTT CASSPRALTTGATEAFF
. TRBJ2-1 15 . TRBV27 TGTGCCAGCAGTTCCCTGACAGCGATCTACAATGAGCAGTTCTTC CASSSLTAIYNEQFF
. TRBJ2-1 13 . TRBV6-4 TGTGCCAGCAGTGAAGAACTAGCCTCTGAGCAGTTCTTC CASSEELASEQFF
. TRBJ2-5 18 . TRBV4-1 TGCGCCAGCAGCCAAGCACTTCGCCCACAGGGGGAGGGAGAGACCCAGTACTTC CASSQALRPQGEGETQYF
. TRBJ2-3 14 . TRBV15 TGTGCCACCAGCAGAGATCCGGGGACAGATACGCAGTATTTT CATSRDPGTDTQYF
. TRBJ1-1 14 . TRBV2 TGTGCCAGCAGTGACCAGGGGCCGAACACTGAAGCTTTCTTT CASSDQGPNTEAFF
. TRBJ2-2 19 TRBD2 TRBV3-1/TRBV3-2 TGTGCCAGCAGCCACGCGGGGACTAGCGGGGGGGGTGGCACCGGGGAGCTGTTTTTT CASSHAGTSGGGGTGELFF
. TRBJ1-3 15 . TRBV7-9 TGTGCCAGCAGCTTGAAGGGGTCGGCAGGAAACACCATATATTTT CASSLKGSAGNTIYF
. TRBJ1-4 14 . TRBV7-2 TGTGCCAGCAGTTGGGGGAGGGGGACGGAAAAACTGTTTTTT CASSWGRGTEKLFF
. TRBJ1-5 13 . TRBV27 TGTGCCAGCAGTGGCCCGGGTAATCAGCCCCAGCATTTT CASSGPGNQPQHF
. TRBJ1-6 14 TRBD1 TRBV30 TGTGCCTGGAGACAGGGGGTGTATAATTCACCCCTCCACTTT CAWRQGVYNSPLHF
. TRBJ1-2 14 . TRBV11-2 TGTGCCAGCAGCTCGACAGGCCCCAACTATGGCTACACCTTC CASSSTGPNYGYTF
. TRBJ2-1 16 TRBD2 TRBV9 TGCGCCAGCAGCGCACTCGGGGGGGGCTCCTACAATGAGCAGTTCTTC CASSALGGGSYNEQFF
few TRBJ2-5 15 . TRBV4-2 TGTGCCAGCAGCCAAGATCTAGCAGTCCAAGAGACCCAGTACTTC CASSQDLAVQETQYF
. TRBJ2-7 18 . TRBV21-1 TGTGCCAGCAGCAAAGACCGCCAGGGTCTTACGCTGCCCATCGAGCAGTACTTC CASSKDRQGLTLPIEQYF
. TRBJ1-5 17 . TRBV4-1 TGCGCCAGCAGCCAAGCCGCGGGGGAGAGGTCAAATCAGCCCCAGCATTTT CASSQAAGERSNQPQHF
. TRBJ1-4 16 . TRBV21-1 TGTGCCAGCAGCAAATGGGGGGGGACATTTAATGAAAAACTGTTTTTT CASSKWGGTFNEKLFF
. TRBJ2-2 15 . TRBV11-2 TGTGCCAGCAGCTCTCAGGGAATTGGGCCCGGGGAGCTGTTTTTT CASSSQGIGPGELFF
. TRBJ2-1 15 . TRBV5-1 TGCGCCAGCAGCAGGGGGAGGGACTCCTACAATGAGCAGTTCTTC CASSRGRDSYNEQFF